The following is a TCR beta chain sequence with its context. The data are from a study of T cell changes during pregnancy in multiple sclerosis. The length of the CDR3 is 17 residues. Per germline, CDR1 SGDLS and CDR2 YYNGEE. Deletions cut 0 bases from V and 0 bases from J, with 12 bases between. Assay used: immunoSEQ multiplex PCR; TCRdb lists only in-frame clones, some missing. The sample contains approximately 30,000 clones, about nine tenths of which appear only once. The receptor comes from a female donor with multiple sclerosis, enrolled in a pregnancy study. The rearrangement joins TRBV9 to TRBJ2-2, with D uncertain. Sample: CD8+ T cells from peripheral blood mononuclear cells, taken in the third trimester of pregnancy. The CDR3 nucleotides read TGTGCCAGCAGCGTAGTGGTAGATACTCCGAACACCGGGGAGCTGTTTTTT. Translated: CASSVVVDTPNTGELFF.